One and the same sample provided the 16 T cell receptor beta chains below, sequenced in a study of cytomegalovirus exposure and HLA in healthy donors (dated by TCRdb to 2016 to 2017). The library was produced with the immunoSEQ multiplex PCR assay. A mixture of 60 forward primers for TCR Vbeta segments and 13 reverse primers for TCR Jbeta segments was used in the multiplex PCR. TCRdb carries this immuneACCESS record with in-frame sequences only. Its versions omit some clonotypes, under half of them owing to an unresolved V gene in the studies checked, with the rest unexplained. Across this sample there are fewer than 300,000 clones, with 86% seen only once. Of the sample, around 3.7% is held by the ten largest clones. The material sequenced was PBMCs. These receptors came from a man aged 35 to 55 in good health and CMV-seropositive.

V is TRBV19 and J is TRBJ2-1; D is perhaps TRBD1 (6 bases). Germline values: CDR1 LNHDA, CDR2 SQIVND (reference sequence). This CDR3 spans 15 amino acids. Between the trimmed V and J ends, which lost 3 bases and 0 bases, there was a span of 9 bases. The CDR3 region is CASSMVQGSYNEQFF. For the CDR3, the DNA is TGTGCCAGTAGTATGGTACAGGGCTCCTACAATGAGCAGTTCTTC.

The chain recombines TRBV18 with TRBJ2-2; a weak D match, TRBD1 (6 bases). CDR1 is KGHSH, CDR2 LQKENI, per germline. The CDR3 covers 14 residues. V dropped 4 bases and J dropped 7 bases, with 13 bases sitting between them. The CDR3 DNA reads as TGTGCCAGCTCACGGCTGGGGGCGGTCGGGGAGCTGTTTTTT. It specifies CASSRLGAVGELFF.

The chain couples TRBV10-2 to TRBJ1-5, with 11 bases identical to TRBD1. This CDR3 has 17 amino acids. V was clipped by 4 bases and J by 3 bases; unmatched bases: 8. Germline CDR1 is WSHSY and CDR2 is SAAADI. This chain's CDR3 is CASSGGQGAFINQPQHF. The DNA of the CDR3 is TGCGCCAGCAGTGGAGGACAGGGGGCGTTTATCAATCAGCCCCAGCATTTT.

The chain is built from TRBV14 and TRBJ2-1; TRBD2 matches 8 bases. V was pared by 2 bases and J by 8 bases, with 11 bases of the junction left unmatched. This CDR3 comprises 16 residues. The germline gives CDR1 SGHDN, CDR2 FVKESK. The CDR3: CASSQRWASGHYEQFF. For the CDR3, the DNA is TGTGCCAGCAGCCAAAGGTGGGCTAGCGGGCACTATGAGCAGTTCTTC.

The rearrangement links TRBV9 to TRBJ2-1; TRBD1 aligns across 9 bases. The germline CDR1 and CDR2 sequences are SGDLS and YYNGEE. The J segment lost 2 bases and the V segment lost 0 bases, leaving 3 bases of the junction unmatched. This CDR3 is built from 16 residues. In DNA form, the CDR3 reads TGTGCCAGCAGCGTAGAGGGGACAGGGACCTACAATGAGCAGTTCTTC. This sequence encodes CASSVEGTGTYNEQFF.

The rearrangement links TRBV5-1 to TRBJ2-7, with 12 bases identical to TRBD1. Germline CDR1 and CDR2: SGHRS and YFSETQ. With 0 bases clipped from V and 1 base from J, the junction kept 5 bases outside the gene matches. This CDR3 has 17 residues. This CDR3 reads CASSLAGGQGASYEQYF. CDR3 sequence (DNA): TGCGCCAGCAGCTTGGCGGGGGGACAGGGGGCATCCTACGAGCAGTACTTC.

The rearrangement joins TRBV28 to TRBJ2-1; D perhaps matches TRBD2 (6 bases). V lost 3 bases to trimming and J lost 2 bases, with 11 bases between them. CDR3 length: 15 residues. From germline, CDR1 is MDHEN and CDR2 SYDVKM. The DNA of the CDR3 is TGTGCCAGCAGTTTTCGCGGGGAGACCTACAATGAGCAGTTCTTC. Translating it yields CASSFRGETYNEQFF.

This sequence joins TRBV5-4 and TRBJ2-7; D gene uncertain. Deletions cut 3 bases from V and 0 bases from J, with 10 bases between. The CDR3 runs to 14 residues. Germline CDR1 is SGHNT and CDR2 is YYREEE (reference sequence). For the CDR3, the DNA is TGTGCCAGCAGCTCCCTGGGCAACTCCTACGAGCAGTACTTC. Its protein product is CASSSLGNSYEQYF.

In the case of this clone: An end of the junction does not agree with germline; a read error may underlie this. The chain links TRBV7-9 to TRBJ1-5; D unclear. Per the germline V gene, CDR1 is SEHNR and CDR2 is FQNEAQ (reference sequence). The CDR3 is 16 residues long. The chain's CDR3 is CSSSQGLPISNQPQHF. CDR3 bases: TGTTCCAGCAGCCAAGGACTACCGATTAGCAATCAGCCCCAGCATTTT.

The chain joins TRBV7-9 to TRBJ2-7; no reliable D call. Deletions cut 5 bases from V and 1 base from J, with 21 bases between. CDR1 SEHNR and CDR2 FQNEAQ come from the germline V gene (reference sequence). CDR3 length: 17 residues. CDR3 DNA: TGTGCCAGCAGCCTGTCCCCATATGCTTCTAGTTCCTACGAGCAGTACTTC. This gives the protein CASSLSPYASSSYEQYF.

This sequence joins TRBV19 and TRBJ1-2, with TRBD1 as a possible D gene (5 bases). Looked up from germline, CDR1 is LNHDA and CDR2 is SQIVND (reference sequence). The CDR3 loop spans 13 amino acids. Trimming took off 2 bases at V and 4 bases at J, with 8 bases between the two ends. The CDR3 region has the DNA TGTGCCAGTAGTATATGGGGCTCCTATGGCTACACCTTC. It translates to CASSIWGSYGYTF.

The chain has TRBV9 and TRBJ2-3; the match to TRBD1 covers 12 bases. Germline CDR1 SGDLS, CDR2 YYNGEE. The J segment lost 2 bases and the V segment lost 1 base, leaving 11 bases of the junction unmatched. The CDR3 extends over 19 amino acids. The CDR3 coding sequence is TGTGCCAGCAGCGTATCCCGGGACAGGGGGCTTAGGGACACAGATACGCAGTATTTT. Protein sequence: CASSVSRDRGLRDTDTQYF.

The DNA of the CDR3 is TGTGCCAGCAGTTTAGGGACAGCTTTGTGGGAGACCCAGTACTTC. Translation gives CASSLGTALWETQYF. The genes are TRBV28 and TRBJ2-5; TRBD1 aligns across 7 bases. Unmatched junction bases numbered 8, after V lost 2 bases and J lost 5 bases. Germline lookup yields CDR1 MDHEN and CDR2 SYDVKM. The length of the CDR3 is 15 residues.

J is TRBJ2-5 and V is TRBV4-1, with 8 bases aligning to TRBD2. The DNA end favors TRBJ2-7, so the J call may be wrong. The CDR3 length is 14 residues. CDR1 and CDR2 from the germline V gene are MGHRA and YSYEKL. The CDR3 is CASSQGSGGYEQYF. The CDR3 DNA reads TGCGCCAGCAGCCAAGGAAGCGGGGGCTACGAGCAGTACTTC.

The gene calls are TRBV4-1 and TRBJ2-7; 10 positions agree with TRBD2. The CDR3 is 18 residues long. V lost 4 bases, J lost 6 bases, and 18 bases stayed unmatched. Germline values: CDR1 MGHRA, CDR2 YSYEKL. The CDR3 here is CASSPRRFRTSGVSEQYF. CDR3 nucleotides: TGCGCCAGCAGCCCTCGCCGATTCCGGACTAGCGGCGTCAGCGAGCAGTACTTC.

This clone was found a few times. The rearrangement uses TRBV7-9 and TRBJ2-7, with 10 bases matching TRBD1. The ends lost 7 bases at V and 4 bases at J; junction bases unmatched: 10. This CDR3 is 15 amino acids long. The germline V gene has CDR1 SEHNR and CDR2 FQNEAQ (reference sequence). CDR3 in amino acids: CASTSGDRGRYEQYF. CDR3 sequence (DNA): TGTGCCAGCACCTCGGGGGACAGGGGAAGGTACGAGCAGTACTTC.